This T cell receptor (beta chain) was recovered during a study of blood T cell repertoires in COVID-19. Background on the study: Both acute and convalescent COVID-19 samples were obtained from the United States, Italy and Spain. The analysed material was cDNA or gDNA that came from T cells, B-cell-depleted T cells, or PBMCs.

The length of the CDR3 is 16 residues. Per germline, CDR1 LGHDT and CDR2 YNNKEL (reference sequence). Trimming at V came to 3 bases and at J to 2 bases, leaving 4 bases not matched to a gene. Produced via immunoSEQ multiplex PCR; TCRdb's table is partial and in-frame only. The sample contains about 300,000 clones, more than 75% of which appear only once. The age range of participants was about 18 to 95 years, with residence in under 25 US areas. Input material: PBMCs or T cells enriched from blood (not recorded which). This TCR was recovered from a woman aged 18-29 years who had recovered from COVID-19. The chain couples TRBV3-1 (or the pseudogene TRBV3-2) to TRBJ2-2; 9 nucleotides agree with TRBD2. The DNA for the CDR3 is TGTGCCAGCAGCCATCCTAGCGGGATAAACACCGGGGAGCTGTTTTTT. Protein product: CASSHPSGINTGELFF.